These T cell receptor beta chains were read from a single sample in a study of monozygotic twins with inflammatory bowel disease. TCRdb re-called the 5' RACE reads and shows each CDR3 protein once, DNA omitted. Its table lists 300,000 to 450,000 distinct CDR3 sequences. Sequencing input: blood. These TCRs come from a human donor with ulcerative colitis or Crohn's disease, or a healthy co-twin of an affected twin (not recorded which). Each CDR3 is given with its conserved first and last residue.

V,J,CDR3
TRBV20-1,TRBJ2-7,CSAQTGQDYEQYF
TRBV5-1,TRBJ1-1,CASRDRGPAFF
TRBV30,TRBJ1-5,CAWSRDRADQPQHF
TRBV6-2/TRBV6-3,TRBJ2-5,CASCSVGETQYF
TRBV7-9,TRBJ2-1,CARQQNNEQFF
TRBV20-1,TRBJ2-2,CSASSLGGYDTGELFF
TRBV7-8,TRBJ2-5,CASSGGGARETQYF
TRBV28,TRBJ1-6,CASSSGQGASPLHF
TRBV20-1,TRBJ1-2,CSARGDRGPGGYTF
TRBV9,TRBJ2-3,CASSVGAGGIADTQYF
TRBV6-1,TRBJ2-1,CASSGGGGSYNEQFF
TRBV30,TRBJ2-7,CAWSKGQFSYEQYF
TRBV20-1,TRBJ2-7,CSAKTGATYEQYF
TRBV3-1,TRBJ1-5,CASSQDRTAQPQHF
TRBV9,TRBJ1-1,CASSIDHQGWAEAFF
TRBV4-1,TRBJ1-5,CASSQGGSGRGNQPQHF
TRBV7-3,TRBJ1-1,CASSFDENTEAFF
TRBV5-1,TRBJ1-4,CASSPGQGTATNEKLFF
TRBV20-1,TRBJ1-4,CSATYRGLTNEKLFF
TRBV5-1,TRBJ2-3,CASSSAMRGVFTDTQYF
TRBV4-2,TRBJ2-5,CASSQDTGTQYF
TRBV12-3/TRBV12-4,TRBJ2-3,CASSLYMTGADTQYF
TRBV5-1,TRBJ1-2,CASSLVGNQGGYTF
TRBV7-2,TRBJ1-2,CASSLVPGGDYGYTF
TRBV9,TRBJ2-1,CASSVDRINEQFF
TRBV5-1,TRBJ1-2,CASGQGSSNYGYTF
TRBV20-1,TRBJ2-5,CSARKFREQETQYF